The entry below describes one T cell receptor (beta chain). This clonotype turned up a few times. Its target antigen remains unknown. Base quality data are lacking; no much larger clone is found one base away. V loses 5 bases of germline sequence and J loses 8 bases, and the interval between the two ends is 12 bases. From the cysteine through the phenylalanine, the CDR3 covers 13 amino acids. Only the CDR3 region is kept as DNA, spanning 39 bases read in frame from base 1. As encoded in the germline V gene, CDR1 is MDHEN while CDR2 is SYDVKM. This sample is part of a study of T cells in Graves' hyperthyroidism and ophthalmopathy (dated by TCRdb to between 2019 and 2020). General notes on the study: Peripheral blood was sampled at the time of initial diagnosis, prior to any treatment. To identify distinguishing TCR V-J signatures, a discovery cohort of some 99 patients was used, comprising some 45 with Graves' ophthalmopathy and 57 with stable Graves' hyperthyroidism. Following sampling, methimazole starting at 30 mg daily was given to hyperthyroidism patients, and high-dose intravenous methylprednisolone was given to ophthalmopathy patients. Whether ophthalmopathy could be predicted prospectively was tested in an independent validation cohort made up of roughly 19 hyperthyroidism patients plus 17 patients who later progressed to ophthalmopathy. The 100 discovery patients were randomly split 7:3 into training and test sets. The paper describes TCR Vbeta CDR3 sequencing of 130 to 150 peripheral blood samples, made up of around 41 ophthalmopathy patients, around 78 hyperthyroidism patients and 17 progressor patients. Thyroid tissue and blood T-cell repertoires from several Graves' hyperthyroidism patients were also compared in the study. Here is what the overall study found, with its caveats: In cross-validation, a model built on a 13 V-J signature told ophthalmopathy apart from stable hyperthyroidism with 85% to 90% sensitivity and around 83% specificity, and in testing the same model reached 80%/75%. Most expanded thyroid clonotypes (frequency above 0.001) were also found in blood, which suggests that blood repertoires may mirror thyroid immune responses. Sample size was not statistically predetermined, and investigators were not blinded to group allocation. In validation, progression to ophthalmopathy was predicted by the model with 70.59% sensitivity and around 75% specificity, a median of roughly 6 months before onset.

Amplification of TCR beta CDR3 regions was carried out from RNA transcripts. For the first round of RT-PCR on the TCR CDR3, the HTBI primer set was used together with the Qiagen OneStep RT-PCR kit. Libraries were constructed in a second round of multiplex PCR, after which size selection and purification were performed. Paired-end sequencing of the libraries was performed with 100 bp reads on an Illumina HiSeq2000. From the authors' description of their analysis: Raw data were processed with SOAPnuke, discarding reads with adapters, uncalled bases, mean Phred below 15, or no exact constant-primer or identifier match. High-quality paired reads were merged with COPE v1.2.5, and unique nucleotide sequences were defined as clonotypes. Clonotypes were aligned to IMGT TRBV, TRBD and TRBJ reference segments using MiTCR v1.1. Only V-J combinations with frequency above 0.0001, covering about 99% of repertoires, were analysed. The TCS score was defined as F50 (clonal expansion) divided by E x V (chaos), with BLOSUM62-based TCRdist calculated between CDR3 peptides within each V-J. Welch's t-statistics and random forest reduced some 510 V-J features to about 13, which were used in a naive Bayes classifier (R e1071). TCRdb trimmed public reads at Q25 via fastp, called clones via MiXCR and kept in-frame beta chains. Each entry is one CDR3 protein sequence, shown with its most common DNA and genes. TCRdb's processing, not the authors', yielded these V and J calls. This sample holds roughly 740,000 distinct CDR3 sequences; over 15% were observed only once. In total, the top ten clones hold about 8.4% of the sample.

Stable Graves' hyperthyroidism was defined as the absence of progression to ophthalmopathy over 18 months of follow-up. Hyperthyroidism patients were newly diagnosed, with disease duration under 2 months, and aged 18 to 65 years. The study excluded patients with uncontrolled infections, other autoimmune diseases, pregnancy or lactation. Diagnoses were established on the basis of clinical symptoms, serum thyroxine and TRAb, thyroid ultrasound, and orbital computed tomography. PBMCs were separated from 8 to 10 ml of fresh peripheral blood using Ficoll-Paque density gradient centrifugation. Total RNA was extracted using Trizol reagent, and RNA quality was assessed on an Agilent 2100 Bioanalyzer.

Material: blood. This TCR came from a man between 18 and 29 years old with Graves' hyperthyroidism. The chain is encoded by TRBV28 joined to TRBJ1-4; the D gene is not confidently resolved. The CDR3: CASSRGYREKLFF. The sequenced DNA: TGTGCCAGCAGTAGAGGGTACCGGGAAAAACTGTTTTTT.